This T cell receptor beta chain was captured in a study of blood T cell repertoires in COVID-19. Study overall: Italy, Spain and the United States were the sources of the convalescent and acute COVID-19 samples. In each case, the material was cDNA or gDNA derived from T cells, B-cell-depleted T cells, or PBMCs.

This CDR3 has 11 amino acids. V lost 6 bases and J lost 7, with 10 bases in between. CDR1 is MDHEN and CDR2 is SYDVKM in the germline V gene. Clinical history as reported by participants underpinned cohort assignment. Per the study methods: Estimated nucleated cell counts came from reference gene primer amplification. Profiling relied on immunoSEQ multiplex PCR, and the TCRdb table lists in-frame clones only, not all of them. V and J calls plus clone size are reproduced from that table; the DNA served to infer D and trimming. Of approximately 220,000 clones listed, roughly 89% are singletons. The receptor was derived from a middle-aged woman who had recovered from COVID-19. The genes are TRBV28 and TRBJ2-7; D possibly corresponds to TRBD2 (5 bases). The sequenced sample was PBMCs or T cells enriched from blood (not recorded which). The CDR3 spells CASSGGGEQYF. CDR3 coding DNA: TGTGCCAGCAGCGGAGGTGGGGAGCAGTACTTC. The full variable domain, in which reference TRBV28 and TRBJ2-7 provide the parts outside the CDR3, is DVKVTQSSRYLVKRTGEKVFLECVQDMDHENMFWYRQDPGLGLRLIYFSYDVKMKEKGDIPEGYSVSREKKERFSLILESASTNQTSMYLCASSGGGEQYFGPGTRLTVT.